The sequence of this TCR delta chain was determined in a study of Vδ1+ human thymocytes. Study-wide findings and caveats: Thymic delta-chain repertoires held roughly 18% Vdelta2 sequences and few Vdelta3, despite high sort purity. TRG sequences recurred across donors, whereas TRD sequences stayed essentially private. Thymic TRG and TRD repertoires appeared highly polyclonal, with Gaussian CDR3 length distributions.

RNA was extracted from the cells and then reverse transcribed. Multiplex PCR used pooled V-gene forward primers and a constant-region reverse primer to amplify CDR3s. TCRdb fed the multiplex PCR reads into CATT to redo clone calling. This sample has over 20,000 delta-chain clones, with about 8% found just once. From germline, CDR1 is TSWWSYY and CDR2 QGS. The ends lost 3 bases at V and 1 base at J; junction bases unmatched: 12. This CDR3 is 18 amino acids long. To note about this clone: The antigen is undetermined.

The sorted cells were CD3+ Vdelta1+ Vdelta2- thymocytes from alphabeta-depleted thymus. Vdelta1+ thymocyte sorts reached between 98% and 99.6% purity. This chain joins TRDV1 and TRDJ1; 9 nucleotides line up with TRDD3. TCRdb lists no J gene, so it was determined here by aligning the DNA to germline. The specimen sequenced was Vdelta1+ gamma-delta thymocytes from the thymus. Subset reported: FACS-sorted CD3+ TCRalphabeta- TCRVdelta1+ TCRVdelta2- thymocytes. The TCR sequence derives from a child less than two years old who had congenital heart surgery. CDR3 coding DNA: TGTGCTCTTGGGGAGAGGGTCTGGGGGATGCGGGGCACCGATAAACTCATCTTT. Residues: CALGERVWGMRGTDKLIF.